This is a list of T cell receptor beta chains from one sample in a study of blood T cell repertoires in COVID-19. Sequencing was performed with immunoSEQ multiplex PCR; in TCRdb, only in-frame clones are kept and a portion is missing. This table holds some 250,000 clones, about 90% found once. What was sequenced was PBMCs or T cells enriched from blood (not recorded which). The receptors derive from a woman aged 40-49 years with acute COVID-19. CDR3s include the opening cysteine and the closing phenylalanine or tryptophan. A D gene is named only where the DNA matches it firmly. Clone size is given for some rows only: seen once, a few or many times, or a class if the clone is expanded.

V	J	D	size	DNA	CDR3
TRBV7-8	TRBJ2-5	TRBD1	NA	TGTGCCAGCAGCTTGCCCCGGACAGGGCGCCGTGAGACCCAGTACTTC	CASSLPRTGRRETQYF
TRBV5-1	TRBJ2-2	TRBD2	NA	TGCGCCAGCAGCTTAGGGACTAGCGGGACCGGGGAGCTGTTTTTT	CASSLGTSGTGELFF
TRBV5-4	TRBJ1-6	NA	NA	TGTGCCAGCAGCTCGGAGGGTGTCGTCGGTTCACCCCTCCACTTT	CASSSEGVVGSPLHF
TRBV7-2	TRBJ2-1	NA	NA	TGTGCCAGCAGCTTAGGACTGGCCCCCTACAATGAGCAGTTCTTC	CASSLGLAPYNEQFF
TRBV19	TRBJ1-1	TRBD1	NA	TGTGCCAGTAAGATACAGGGGTGGGAGTCTGAAGCTTTCTTT	CASKIQGWESEAFF
TRBV5-1	TRBJ2-1	TRBD1	NA	TGCGCCAGCAGCCCCGGGACAGGGTTGAACAATGAGCAGTTCTTC	CASSPGTGLNNEQFF
TRBV11-1	TRBJ2-7	NA	NA	TGTGCCAGCAGCTCGGAGACTAGCTCCTACGAGCAGTACTTC	CASSSETSSYEQYF
TRBV24-1	TRBJ2-2	NA	NA	TGTGCCACCAGTGAGAACAGGGTGAACACCGGGGAGCTGTTTTTT	CATSENRVNTGELFF
TRBV13	TRBJ2-7	TRBD2	NA	TGTGCCAGCAAATTAGCGGGAGGGATGTCCTACGAGCAGTACTTC	CASKLAGGMSYEQYF
TRBV27	TRBJ1-3	NA	NA	TGTGCCAGCAGTCCCCGGGTCTCTGGAAACACCATATATTTT	CASSPRVSGNTIYF
TRBV6-6	TRBJ1-2	NA	NA	TGTGCCAGCAGTACCGGGAAACGGCAGTCTGGCTACACCTTC	CASSTGKRQSGYTF
TRBV6-1	TRBJ2-7	TRBD2	NA	TGTGCCAGCAGTGGTCTGCGACTAGCGGGAACCTACGAGCAGTACTTC	CASSGLRLAGTYEQYF
TRBV28	TRBJ2-3	NA	once	TGTGCCAGCAGTTTAGAGGGTCCACTCCCCACAGATACGCAGTATTTT	CASSLEGPLPTDTQYF
TRBV28	TRBJ1-1	NA	NA	TGTGCCAGCAGTTCATCCCCTGAAGCTTTCTTT	CASSSSPEAFF
TRBV19	TRBJ1-1	NA	few	TGTGCCAGTAGTGGGCCGATGAACACTGAAGCTTTCTTT	CASSGPMNTEAFF
TRBV21-1	TRBJ2-5	NA	NA	TGTGCCAGCAGCAAAGGTCTAGCGGGAGATAGAGAGACCCAGTACTTC	CASSKGLAGDRETQYF
TRBV15	TRBJ2-1	TRBD2	NA	TGTGCCACCAGCAGAGATGGGGCGGGAGCCCACAATGAGCAGTTCTTC	CATSRDGAGAHNEQFF